The clone carrying this TCR beta chain was observed a single time. Its antigen remains unidentified. The data are from a study of Tregs in tolerant kidney transplant recipients. Whole-study findings and limits: Tregs expanded with activated donor B cells seemed most donor-specific. Validation in larger populations is needed because few patients were studied. No direct test of biological reproducibility was done here.

Unstimulated Tregs (CD4+CD25+CD127-) and CD4+CD25- non-Tregs were sorted from PBMCs. The table came from immunoSEQ multiplex PCR; TCRdb's copy has only in-frame clones and leaves some out. The profile shows tens of thousands of clones, around 84% of them singletons. Sample: CD4+ T cells from blood. The source of this sequence is a human donor in good health.

CDR3 coding DNA: TGCGCCAGCAGCCTAAGAAAATGGGACATTTACGAGCAGTACTTC. It yields the protein CASSLRKWDIYEQYF. This rearrangement joins TRBV5-1 to TRBJ2-7, with D perhaps TRBD1 (6 bases). Germline loops: CDR1 SGHRS, CDR2 YFSETQ. Trimming left V 4 bases short and J 4 bases short, with 18 bases between. CDR3 size: 15 residues.